A selection of T cell receptor beta chains follows, all from one sample in a study of prognosis after radiotherapy for stage I lung cancer. TCRdb used MiXCR to reprocess the multiplex PCR reads, holding one entry per CDR3 protein. Seen here are about 12,000 distinct CDR3 sequences, around two fifths observed once, and the top ten hold roughly 41%. The sequencing used PBMCs, collected before or after stereotactic body radiation therapy (not recorded which). The source of these receptors is a donor aged 50 or older with non-small cell lung cancer. Both conserved end residues are part of each CDR3. The order of the fields is J gene, D gene, V gene, clone size, CDR3 protein, CDR3 DNA. D genes are given only for firm matches. A clone size is listed for some rows: how often the clone was seen (once, few, many), or a class if it is expanded.

J: TRBJ1-1; D: .; V: TRBV6-2/TRBV6-3; size: .; CDR3: CASRLVTAWITEAFF; DNA: TGTGCCAGCAGGTTGGTTACAGCATGGATTACTGAGGCTTTCTTT
J: TRBJ1-1; D: .; V: TRBV2; size: many; CDR3: CASSSRAIEAFF; DNA: TGTGCCAGCAGTTCTCGGGCCATTGAAGCTTTCTTT
J: TRBJ1-5; D: .; V: TRBV27; size: medium-sized; CDR3: CASSFSSNQPQHF; DNA: TGTGCCAGCAGTTTCTCGAGCAATCAGCCCCAGCATTTT
J: TRBJ2-5; D: .; V: TRBV7-2; size: many; CDR3: CASSLEPWETQYF; DNA: TGTGCCAGCAGCTTAGAACCGTGGGAGACCCAGTACTTC
J: TRBJ2-1; D: .; V: TRBV20-1; size: many; CDR3: CSAARGRSYNEQFF; DNA: TGCAGTGCTGCTAGGGGCAGATCCTACAATGAGCAGTTCTTC
J: TRBJ2-7; D: TRBD2; V: TRBV10-3; size: medium-sized; CDR3: CAIRRTSDDSYEQYF; DNA: TGTGCCATCAGAAGGACTAGCGACGACTCCTACGAGCAGTACTTC
J: TRBJ1-3; D: .; V: TRBV28; size: many; CDR3: CATRPPGGAAGNTIYF; DNA: TGTGCCACCCGACCCCCCGGAGGGGCTGCGGGAAACACCATATATTTT
J: TRBJ2-3; D: .; V: TRBV5-6; size: .; CDR3: CASSLYRDRYTQYF; DNA: TGTGCCAGTAGCTTGTACAGAGACAGGTATACGCAGTATTTT
J: TRBJ1-1; D: .; V: TRBV20-1; size: .; CDR3: CSATKKPEQVNTEAFF; DNA: TGCAGTGCTACGAAAAAACCAGAACAGGTTAACACTGAAGCTTTCTTT
J: TRBJ1-6; D: .; V: TRBV4-1; size: .; CDR3: CASSQDVGLGSPLQF; DNA: .
J: TRBJ1-2; D: TRBD1; V: TRBV7-9; size: .; CDR3: CASSVHDRESNYCYTF; DNA: TGTGCCAGCAGCGTCCACGACAGGGAATCTAACTATTGCTACACCTTC
J: TRBJ2-7; D: TRBD1; V: TRBV7-2; size: many; CDR3: CASSFDRVYEQYF; DNA: TGTGCCAGCAGCTTTGACAGGGTCTACGAGCAGTACTTC
J: TRBJ1-1; D: .; V: TRBV4-1; size: many; CDR3: CASSQWALPIGNTEAFF; DNA: TGCGCCAGCAGCCAATGGGCCCTACCCATCGGGAACACTGAAGCTTTCTTT
J: TRBJ1-1; D: TRBD1; V: TRBV5-6; size: few; CDR3: CASSFLQGADDGNAEAFF; DNA: TGTGCCAGCAGCTTCTTGCAGGGGGCCGATGACGGGAACGCTGAAGCTTTCTTT
J: TRBJ2-6; D: .; V: TRBV6-9; size: medium-sized; CDR3: CASSYRTVTSGANVLTF; DNA: TGTGCCAGCAGTTATCGGACAGTTACATCTGGGGCCAACGTCCTGACTTTC
J: TRBJ1-5; D: .; V: TRBV6-2/TRBV6-3; size: many; CDR3: CASSFLQGIQPQHF; DNA: TGTGCCAGCAGTTTCCTCCAGGGGATTCAGCCCCAGCATTTT
J: TRBJ2-7; D: .; V: TRBV10-3; size: many; CDR3: CAISEPPAGEQYF; DNA: TGTGCCATCAGTGAGCCGCCTGCTGGGGAGCAGTACTTC
J: TRBJ2-3; D: .; V: TRBV28; size: .; CDR3: CASSLTGTYTDTQYF; DNA: TGTGCCAGCAGTTTAACGGGGACCTACACAGATACGCAGTATTTT
J: TRBJ2-7; D: TRBD2; V: TRBV20-1; size: many; CDR3: CSASSSGGAVYEQYF; DNA: TGCAGTGCTTCCTCTAGCGGGGGGGCGGTCTACGAGCAGTACTTC
J: TRBJ2-7; D: TRBD1; V: TRBV7-8; size: many; CDR3: CASSLWKGTGSGEQYF; DNA: TGTGCCAGCAGCTTATGGAAGGGGACAGGGTCGGGTGAGCAGTACTTC
J: TRBJ2-5; D: .; V: TRBV6-9; size: .; CDR3: CASSYDRAQYF; DNA: TGTGCCAGCAGTTACGACCGGGCCCAGTACTTC